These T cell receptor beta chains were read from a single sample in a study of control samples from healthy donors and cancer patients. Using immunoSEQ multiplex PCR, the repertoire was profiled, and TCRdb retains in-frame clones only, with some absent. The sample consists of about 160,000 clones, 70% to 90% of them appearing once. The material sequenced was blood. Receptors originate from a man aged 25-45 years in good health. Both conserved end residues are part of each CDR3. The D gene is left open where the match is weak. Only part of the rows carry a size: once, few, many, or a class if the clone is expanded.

CDR3 DNA: TGTGCCAGCAGAACGGACGGATCCCGCAATGAGCAGTTCTTC; CDR3 protein: CASRTDGSRNEQFF; D gene: -; J gene: TRBJ2-1; V gene: TRBV6-6; clone size: -
CDR3 DNA: TGCGCCAGCAGCCGGTGGACAGAAGAGACCCAGTACTTC; CDR3 protein: CASSRWTEETQYF; D gene: -; J gene: TRBJ2-5; V gene: TRBV4-1; clone size: -
CDR3 DNA: TGTGCCAGCAGTCTTTCCGACAGGGGTGGTACTGAAGCTTTCTTT; CDR3 protein: CASSLSDRGGTEAFF; D gene: TRBD1; J gene: TRBJ1-1; V gene: TRBV6-5; clone size: -
CDR3 DNA: TGTGCCTGGAGAACAAGGGGGATAAACATGAACACTGAAGCTTTCTTT; CDR3 protein: CAWRTRGINMNTEAFF; D gene: -; J gene: TRBJ1-1; V gene: TRBV30; clone size: -
CDR3 DNA: TGTGCCAGTAGTATAGGACAGTTGAACACTGAAGCTTTCTTT; CDR3 protein: CASSIGQLNTEAFF; D gene: -; J gene: TRBJ1-1; V gene: TRBV19; clone size: -
CDR3 DNA: TGTGCCAGCAGTTTGAGGGAGGTCTACACCTTC; CDR3 protein: CASSLREVYTF; D gene: -; J gene: TRBJ1-2; V gene: TRBV12-3/TRBV12-4; clone size: -
CDR3 DNA: TGTGCCAGCAGCTTCGGGACAGGGGGAACCGGGGAGCTGTTTTTT; CDR3 protein: CASSFGTGGTGELFF; D gene: TRBD1; J gene: TRBJ2-2; V gene: TRBV7-3; clone size: -
CDR3 DNA: TGTGCCAGCAGTCTTCGTGTCAGGCAGTTTTCAGATACGCAGTATTTT; CDR3 protein: CASSLRVRQFSDTQYF; D gene: -; J gene: TRBJ2-3; V gene: TRBV5-4; clone size: -
CDR3 DNA: TGTGCCAGTAGTATAGGCGGAGGAGTGGGCAATCAGCCCCAGCATTTT; CDR3 protein: CASSIGGGVGNQPQHF; D gene: -; J gene: TRBJ1-5; V gene: TRBV19; clone size: -
CDR3 DNA: TGTGCCTGGACCAGGGGCAATACGCAGTATTTT; CDR3 protein: CAWTRGNTQYF; D gene: -; J gene: TRBJ2-3; V gene: TRBV30; clone size: -
CDR3 DNA: TGTGCCAGCAGCTCGCCTATGACTAGCGGGAGATCCCCAGATACGCAGTATTTT; CDR3 protein: CASSSPMTSGRSPDTQYF; D gene: TRBD2; J gene: TRBJ2-3; V gene: TRBV7-9; clone size: -
CDR3 DNA: TGTGCCACCAGCAGAGAAATGGGAGGCTACACCTTC; CDR3 protein: CATSREMGGYTF; D gene: -; J gene: TRBJ1-2; V gene: TRBV15; clone size: -
CDR3 DNA: TGTGCCAGCAGCCCCACCCCTGATGGCTACACCTTC; CDR3 protein: CASSPTPDGYTF; D gene: -; J gene: TRBJ1-2; V gene: TRBV11-2; clone size: -
CDR3 DNA: TGTGCCAGCAGGTCGAAGATACATAGCAATCAGCCCCAGCATTTT; CDR3 protein: CASRSKIHSNQPQHF; D gene: -; J gene: TRBJ1-5; V gene: TRBV6-5; clone size: once
CDR3 DNA: TGCGCCACCTCACGACAGGGTCAGATTTCTGGGGCCAACGTCCTGACTTTC; CDR3 protein: CATSRQGQISGANVLTF; D gene: TRBD1; J gene: TRBJ2-6; V gene: TRBV5-1; clone size: once
CDR3 DNA: TGTGCCAGTAGTATAGGGGCCACCGAAGCTTTCTTT; CDR3 protein: CASSIGATEAFF; D gene: -; J gene: TRBJ1-1; V gene: TRBV19; clone size: -
CDR3 DNA: TGTGCCAGCCAAATGGGAGGGATCGGACAGCCCCAGCATTTT; CDR3 protein: CASQMGGIGQPQHF; D gene: -; J gene: TRBJ1-5; V gene: TRBV25-1; clone size: -
CDR3 DNA: TGTGCCAGCAGCCAAGCGCGTGATGAGCAGTTCTTC; CDR3 protein: CASSQARDEQFF; D gene: -; J gene: TRBJ2-1; V gene: TRBV3-1/TRBV3-2; clone size: -
CDR3 DNA: TGTGCCAGCAGGGGGACTTCCCTAAGTGAAAAACTGTTTTTT; CDR3 protein: CASRGTSLSEKLFF; D gene: -; J gene: TRBJ1-4; V gene: TRBV27; clone size: -
CDR3 DNA: TGTGCCAGCAGTCTCTTTACTGGAAACACCATATATTTT; CDR3 protein: CASSLFTGNTIYF; D gene: -; J gene: TRBJ1-3; V gene: TRBV12-3/TRBV12-4; clone size: -
CDR3 DNA: TGTGCCAGTAGCTGGGGACTGTCCTATGGCTACACCTTC; CDR3 protein: CASSWGLSYGYTF; D gene: -; J gene: TRBJ1-2; V gene: TRBV19; clone size: -
CDR3 DNA: TGTGCCAGCAGCCGTTACCCCCTGGATACGCAGTATTTT; CDR3 protein: CASSRYPLDTQYF; D gene: -; J gene: TRBJ2-3; V gene: TRBV7-2; clone size: -
CDR3 DNA: TGTGCCAGCCTTTCGGACGGAAGTAATTCACCCCTCCACTTT; CDR3 protein: CASLSDGSNSPLHF; D gene: -; J gene: TRBJ1-6; V gene: TRBV2; clone size: once
CDR3 DNA: TGCGCCAGCAGCCGGGATAGGGTTAACTATGGCTACACCTTC; CDR3 protein: CASSRDRVNYGYTF; D gene: -; J gene: TRBJ1-2; V gene: TRBV4-1; clone size: -
CDR3 DNA: TGTGCCAGCAGCGGTCAGGCGACAGGCACAGATACGCAGTATTTT; CDR3 protein: CASSGQATGTDTQYF; D gene: -; J gene: TRBJ2-3; V gene: TRBV7-3; clone size: -
CDR3 DNA: TGTGCCAGCAGCTCCGGATCGACTAGCGACAATGAGCAGTTCTTC; CDR3 protein: CASSSGSTSDNEQFF; D gene: TRBD2; J gene: TRBJ2-1; V gene: TRBV7-9; clone size: -
CDR3 DNA: TGTGCCAGCAGCCAACTTCACGGGGTTTCTGGAGATACGCAGTATTTT; CDR3 protein: CASSQLHGVSGDTQYF; D gene: -; J gene: TRBJ2-3; V gene: TRBV3-1/TRBV3-2; clone size: -
CDR3 DNA: TGTGCCAGCAGCTTGGATGTAACAGCAACAGAGACCCAGTACTTC; CDR3 protein: CASSLDVTATETQYF; D gene: -; J gene: TRBJ2-5; V gene: TRBV7-9; clone size: -
CDR3 DNA: TGTGCCAGCAGTTATATCGGGGCCAACCGGGATGAGCAGTTCTTC; CDR3 protein: CASSYIGANRDEQFF; D gene: -; J gene: TRBJ2-1; V gene: TRBV6-6; clone size: -
CDR3 DNA: TGTGCCAGCAGCGTAGTCGGGGTGAGGCGTCATAATGAAAAACTGTTTTTT; CDR3 protein: CASSVVGVRRHNEKLFF; D gene: -; J gene: TRBJ1-4; V gene: TRBV9; clone size: -
CDR3 DNA: TGTGCCAGCAGTGAATACGGCAGGGCGGACACCGGGGAGCTGTTTTTT; CDR3 protein: CASSEYGRADTGELFF; D gene: -; J gene: TRBJ2-2; V gene: TRBV25-1; clone size: -
CDR3 DNA: TGCGCCAGCAGCCCCCTCGGCCGGATCTACACCTTC; CDR3 protein: CASSPLGRIYTF; D gene: -; J gene: TRBJ1-2; V gene: TRBV4-1; clone size: -
CDR3 DNA: TGTGCCAGCAGCCTTCAGAGCGGGGGGGCCTACGAGCAGTACTTC; CDR3 protein: CASSLQSGGAYEQYF; D gene: TRBD2; J gene: TRBJ2-7; V gene: TRBV7-2; clone size: once
CDR3 DNA: TGTGCCAGCAGCTTCGGGACGGAGTACTACGAGCAGTACTTC; CDR3 protein: CASSFGTEYYEQYF; D gene: -; J gene: TRBJ2-7; V gene: TRBV7-2; clone size: few
CDR3 DNA: TGTGCCAGCAGATCCCTAGCGGGAGGCGACAATGAGCAGTTCTTC; CDR3 protein: CASRSLAGGDNEQFF; D gene: TRBD2; J gene: TRBJ2-1; V gene: TRBV27; clone size: medium-sized
CDR3 DNA: TGTGCCAGTAGCCTCAGACAGTCCGGCTATGGCTACACCTTC; CDR3 protein: CASSLRQSGYGYTF; D gene: -; J gene: TRBJ1-2; V gene: TRBV19; clone size: -
CDR3 DNA: TGTGCCAGCAGTGAAACGGGGAACACTGAAGCTTTCTTT; CDR3 protein: CASSETGNTEAFF; D gene: -; J gene: TRBJ1-1; V gene: TRBV6-1; clone size: few
CDR3 DNA: TGTGCCAGCAGCCCCAGTTACCACAATGAGCAGTTCTTC; CDR3 protein: CASSPSYHNEQFF; D gene: -; J gene: TRBJ2-1; V gene: TRBV7-2; clone size: -
CDR3 DNA: TGTGCCAGCAGTTTATTGTCTCAGTTAGGGTTTTCGCACGAGCAGTACTTC; CDR3 protein: CASSLLSQLGFSHEQYF; D gene: -; J gene: TRBJ2-7; V gene: TRBV27; clone size: few
CDR3 DNA: TGTGCCAGCAGCCCGATCGGCGGACGTCGTAATGAAAAACTGTTTTTT; CDR3 protein: CASSPIGGRRNEKLFF; D gene: -; J gene: TRBJ1-4; V gene: TRBV28; clone size: -
CDR3 DNA: TGCGCCAGCAGCTTGGAGCGGCTGAACACTGAAGCTTTCTTT; CDR3 protein: CASSLERLNTEAFF; D gene: -; J gene: TRBJ1-1; V gene: TRBV5-1; clone size: -
CDR3 DNA: TGTGCCAGCACCCTCGAGACAGGGGGAACCGGGGAGCTGTTTTTT; CDR3 protein: CASTLETGGTGELFF; D gene: TRBD1; J gene: TRBJ2-2; V gene: TRBV27; clone size: -
CDR3 DNA: TGTGCCACCCATAGGGGAGTCAACACTGAAGCTTTCTTT; CDR3 protein: CATHRGVNTEAFF; D gene: -; J gene: TRBJ1-1; V gene: TRBV12-3/TRBV12-4; clone size: -
CDR3 DNA: TGTGCCAGCAACCGGGGGGGGGACAGCATTTCACCCCTCCACTTT; CDR3 protein: CASNRGGDSISPLHF; D gene: TRBD1; J gene: TRBJ1-6; V gene: TRBV4-2; clone size: -
CDR3 DNA: TGTGCCAGCAGCCGAGTACTACCCAGGGTGAGGGAGACCCAGTACTTC; CDR3 protein: CASSRVLPRVRETQYF; D gene: -; J gene: TRBJ2-5; V gene: TRBV14; clone size: few
CDR3 DNA: TGTGCCAGCAGCTTATACACTGAAGCTTTCTTT; CDR3 protein: CASSLYTEAFF; D gene: -; J gene: TRBJ1-1; V gene: TRBV5-6; clone size: -
CDR3 DNA: TGTGCCAGCAGAGGGGGAGACAGGGGGCGCGATGGCTACACCTTC; CDR3 protein: CASRGGDRGRDGYTF; D gene: TRBD1; J gene: TRBJ1-2; V gene: TRBV6-6; clone size: -
CDR3 DNA: TGTGCCAGCAGTCCGAGGACGGGTCCGGGGGAAGCTTTCTTT; CDR3 protein: CASSPRTGPGEAFF; D gene: -; J gene: TRBJ1-1; V gene: TRBV6-5; clone size: -
CDR3 DNA: TGCAGCGCAGCCGTGGCAGGGTTGGATCAGCCCCAGCATTTT; CDR3 protein: CSAAVAGLDQPQHF; D gene: -; J gene: TRBJ1-5; V gene: TRBV29-1; clone size: -
CDR3 DNA: TGCAGTGCTATTTATGATAGGAGGGTTCACTTT; CDR3 protein: CSAIYDRRVHF; D gene: -; J gene: TRBJ1-6; V gene: TRBV20-1; clone size: once
CDR3 DNA: TGTGCCAGCAGTTTCTCTCTAATGAACACTGAAGCTTTCTTT; CDR3 protein: CASSFSLMNTEAFF; D gene: -; J gene: TRBJ1-1; V gene: TRBV27; clone size: -
CDR3 DNA: TGTGCCAGCAGCCCAGGTCCAGGGCCCACCTACGAGCAGTACTTC; CDR3 protein: CASSPGPGPTYEQYF; D gene: -; J gene: TRBJ2-7; V gene: TRBV7-7; clone size: -
CDR3 DNA: TGTGCCAGCAGCCCTACTCACCGTAATGAGCAGTTCTTC; CDR3 protein: CASSPTHRNEQFF; D gene: -; J gene: TRBJ2-1; V gene: TRBV6-6; clone size: once
CDR3 DNA: TGTGCCAGCAGTCAGACAGGGAACAATCAGCCCCAGCATTTT; CDR3 protein: CASSQTGNNQPQHF; D gene: TRBD1; J gene: TRBJ1-5; V gene: TRBV25-1; clone size: -
CDR3 DNA: TGTGCCACAGGAACTAGCGGGGGGGCCAGAGAGCAGTTCTTC; CDR3 protein: CATGTSGGAREQFF; D gene: TRBD2; J gene: TRBJ2-1; V gene: TRBV10-3; clone size: -
CDR3 DNA: TGTGCCAGTAGTCCCCGTAGGGAAGGGAATCAGCCCCAGCATTTT; CDR3 protein: CASSPRREGNQPQHF; D gene: -; J gene: TRBJ1-5; V gene: TRBV19; clone size: -
CDR3 DNA: TGTGCCAGCAGCTTGGGTCACAGAGCCTACGAGCAGTACTTC; CDR3 protein: CASSLGHRAYEQYF; D gene: -; J gene: TRBJ2-7; V gene: TRBV5-4; clone size: -